Many counts were recorded for the clone carrying this T cell receptor beta chain. Its matching antigen is unknown. The data originate from a study of identical twins. Study findings and constraints: Low generation-probability sequences were in excess among twin-shared out-of-frame alpha sequences. The models gave estimates that fell short of the out-of-frame TCR alpha sharing seen in monozygotic twins.

A universal primer site came from template switching; cDNA carried unique molecular identifiers. TCRdb re-called the 5' RACE reads through MiXCR, storing one row per CDR3 protein. Among 690,000 or so distinct CDR3 sequences listed, 5.5% to 6.5% were seen once. V was cut by 4 bases and J by 6 bases, with 17 bases left in between. The CDR3 consists of 15 residues. Germline loops: CDR1 SGHRS, CDR2 YFSETQ. The chain couples TRBV5-1 to TRBJ2-1; D unclear. The sample was naive T cells sorted from blood. This receptor was obtained from a man aged 18-30 years in good health. The DNA for the CDR3 is TGCGCCAGCAGCCCCTTAATATCGCCGGCCAATGAGCAGTTCTTC. Residues: CASSPLISPANEQFF.